Below are 15 T cell receptor beta chains sequenced from a single sample in a study of T cell repertoires in cytomegalovirus infection. No antigen has been identified for these receptors. MiXCR, run by TCRdb on the reads, gives a single entry per CDR3 protein. Among approximately 260,000 distinct CDR3 sequences, roughly a fifth were seen once, and the ten largest hold approximately 20%. Source: cultured PBMCs, taken from culture after CMV antigen stimulation. The receptors originated from a human donor in good health (CMV status not recorded). Some clones in this sample may be carry-over from other donors' samples.

In this sample, this clonotype turned up a few times. The rearrangement uses TRBV27 and TRBJ1-4; D is unresolved. From germline, CDR1 is MNHEY and CDR2 SMNVEV (reference sequence). The V end lost 5 bases, the J end lost 0 bases, and 13 bases lay between the germline ends. This CDR3 comprises 16 residues. The CDR3 DNA is TGTGCCAGCAGTCTCCGGACGGGAGCAACTAATGAAAAACTGTTTTTT. It is translated as CASSLRTGATNEKLFF. The variable domain in full, with the rest retrieved from reference TRBV27 and TRBJ1-4, is EAQVTQNPRYLITVTGKKLTVTCSQNMNHEYMSWYRQDPGLGLRQIYYSMNVEVTDKGDVPEGYKVSRKEKRNFPLILESPSPNQTSLYFCASSLRTGATNEKLFFGSGTQLSVL.

This clonotype has just a few counts. The rearrangement uses TRBV9 and TRBJ2-5, with 11 bases identical to TRBD2. Germline lookup yields CDR1 SGDLS and CDR2 YYNGEE. After removal of 2 bases from V and 3 bases from J, the junction contained 3 bases not matched to a gene. The CDR3 sequence is 15 residues long. The CDR3 nucleotides are TGTGCCAGCAGCGTCACTAGCGGGAGTAAAGAGACCCAGTACTTC. Protein: CASSVTSGSKETQYF. The full variable domain, rest sourced from reference TRBV9 and TRBJ2-5, is DSGVTQTPKHLITATGQRVTLRCSPRSGDLSVYWYQQSLDQGLQFLIQYYNGEERAKGNILERFSAQQFPDLHSELNLSSLELGDSALYFCASSVTSGSKETQYFGPGTRLLVL.

The table lists this clonotype with a few counts. The CDR3 DNA follows: TGTGCCAGCAGTTACTCTTCGCGGGAGGCCTACGAGCAGTACGTC. It specifies CASSYSSREAYEQYV. This sequence joins TRBV6-2 or TRBV6-3 and TRBJ2-7, with TRBD2 identical over 8 bases. The CDR3 spans 15 residues. Trimming took 0 bases from V and 2 from J; bases not matched to a gene: 3. The germline CDR1 and CDR2 sequences are MNHEY and SVGEGT.

The table lists this clonotype with many counts. J is TRBJ2-3 and V is TRBV7-2, with 9 bases that match TRBD1. The V gene end was trimmed by 4 bases and the J gene end by 5 bases; junction bases not matched to a gene: 7. CDR1 SGHTA and CDR2 FQGNSA come from the germline V gene. The CDR3 sequence is 15 residues long. CDR3 bases: TGTGCCAGCAGCTCTCGGACAGGGGCGGGAGATACGCAGTATTTT. Translating it yields CASSSRTGAGDTQYF.

The table lists this clonotype with a few counts. V gene TRBV15 combines with J gene TRBJ2-5, with D tentatively TRBD1 (5 bases). V lost 1 base to trimming and J lost 5 bases, with 8 bases between them. Per the germline V gene, CDR1 is LNHNV and CDR2 is YYDKDF (reference sequence). CDR3 length: 13 residues. The CDR3 bases are TGTGCCACCAGCAGAGGACAGTGGGAGACCCAGTACTTC. Translation gives CATSRGQWETQYF.

This clonotype has ten or more counts. This chain joins TRBV12-3 or TRBV12-4 and TRBJ1-4; unclear D gene. The CDR3 is made up of 14 amino acids. V shed 2 bases and J shed 8 bases, with 12 bases lying between them. Written as DNA, the CDR3 is TGTGCCAGCAGTTTATTCTGGGCACGGGAAAAACTGTTTTTT. This encodes CASSLFWAREKLFF.

V gene TRBV2 combines with J gene TRBJ1-5; possibly TRBD1 for D (5 bases). The length of the CDR3 is 15 residues. Germline lookup yields CDR1 SNHLY and CDR2 FYNNEI. Trimming cost V 5 bases and J 3 bases, with 14 bases left between them. The CDR3 region has the DNA TGTGCCAGCAGTTTCCGGTCCAGGGACAATCAGCCCCAGCATTTT. This gives the protein CASSFRSRDNQPQHF.

The table lists this clonotype with a few counts. V gene TRBV2 combines with J gene TRBJ1-2, with TRBD1 identical over 8 bases. Germline CDR1 reads SNHLY; CDR2 reads FYNNEI. The CDR3 covers 12 residues. Trimming removed 6 bases from V and 8 bases from J; junction bases left unmatched: 5. CDR3 DNA sequence: TGTGCCAGCAGGAGGACAGGGCGAGGCTACACCTTC. Translated: CASRRTGRGYTF.

In its sample, this clonotype was seen a few times. This chain uses TRBV18 with TRBJ2-7, with a possible D match to TRBD1 (6 bases). V was trimmed by 3 bases and J by 3 bases, leaving 18 bases between them. The CDR3 contains 16 residues. The germline CDR1 and CDR2 sequences are KGHSH and LQKENI. CDR3 sequence: CASSPSIWTVNYEQYV. CDR3 in DNA: TGTGCCAGCTCACCCTCTATCTGGACAGTTAACTACGAGCAGTACGTC.

The J gene is TRBJ2-3, the V gene TRBV5-4, with TRBD2 matching 7 bases. Germline V CDR1 and CDR2: SGHNT, YYREEE (reference sequence). The CDR3 length is 15 residues. V trimming: 10 bases; J trimming: 5 bases; junction bases outside the gene matches: 16. The CDR3 sequence is CAFHGGSREQDTQYF. CDR3 nucleotide sequence: TGTGCCTTCCACGGGGGGTCGCGGGAGCAAGATACGCAGTATTTT.

This clonotype occurred many times. The gene calls are TRBV7-2 and TRBJ2-3; D not certain. Per germline, CDR1 SGHTA and CDR2 FQGNSA. Trimming took off 0 bases at V and 2 bases at J, with 9 bases between the two ends. The CDR3 consists of 15 residues. CDR3 residues: CASSLARSNTDTQYF. The CDR3 region has the DNA TGTGCCAGCAGCTTAGCGCGTAGTAACACAGATACGCAGTATTTT.

In its sample, this clonotype was seen a few times. The chain combines TRBV23-1 with TRBJ2-2; D is undetermined. TRBV23-1 is given ORF status, its function remaining uncertain. The CDR3 runs 14 residues. Between the trimmed V and J ends, which lost 7 bases and 1 base, there was a span of 10 bases. Written as DNA, the CDR3 is TGCGCCAGCAAGCTTGCGTTGAACACCGGGGAGCTGTTTTTT. This encodes CASKLALNTGELFF.

This clonotype was recorded at least ten times. The J gene is TRBJ2-3, the V gene TRBV28, with a possible D match to TRBD2 (6 bases). This CDR3 has 16 residues. V was shortened by 6 bases and J by 0 bases, with 16 bases between the two germline ends. Germline V CDR1 and CDR2: MDHEN, SYDVKM. This CDR3 is CASRPWLDYSTDTQYF. The CDR3 region has the DNA TGTGCCAGCAGGCCCTGGTTGGACTATAGCACAGATACGCAGTATTTT.

The gene calls are TRBV11-2 and TRBJ1-4; D gene uncertain. The germline V gene has CDR1 SGHAT and CDR2 FQNNGV. V shed 2 bases and J shed 4 bases, with 14 bases lying between them. The length of the CDR3 is 16 residues. Here the CDR3 reads CASSLRGPTLNEKLFF. The CDR3, as DNA: TGTGCCAGCAGCTTACGTGGACCGACTCTTAATGAAAAACTGTTTTTT. Complete variable domain (other parts from reference TRBV11-2 and TRBJ1-4): EAGVAQSPRYKIIEKRQSVAFWCNPISGHATLYWYQQILGQGPKLLIQFQNNGVVDDSQLPKDRFSAERLKGVDSTLKIQPAKLEDSAVYLCASSLRGPTLNEKLFFGSGTQLSVL.

This clonotype occurred a few times. J is TRBJ1-1 and V is TRBV12-3 or TRBV12-4; 9 nucleotides align to TRBD1. The CDR3 is made up of 14 amino acids. V was pared by 6 bases and J by 4 bases, with 6 bases of the junction left unmatched. Here the CDR3 reads CASREQGAITEAFF. In nucleotides, the CDR3 is TGTGCCAGCAGAGAACAGGGGGCGATCACTGAAGCTTTCTTT.